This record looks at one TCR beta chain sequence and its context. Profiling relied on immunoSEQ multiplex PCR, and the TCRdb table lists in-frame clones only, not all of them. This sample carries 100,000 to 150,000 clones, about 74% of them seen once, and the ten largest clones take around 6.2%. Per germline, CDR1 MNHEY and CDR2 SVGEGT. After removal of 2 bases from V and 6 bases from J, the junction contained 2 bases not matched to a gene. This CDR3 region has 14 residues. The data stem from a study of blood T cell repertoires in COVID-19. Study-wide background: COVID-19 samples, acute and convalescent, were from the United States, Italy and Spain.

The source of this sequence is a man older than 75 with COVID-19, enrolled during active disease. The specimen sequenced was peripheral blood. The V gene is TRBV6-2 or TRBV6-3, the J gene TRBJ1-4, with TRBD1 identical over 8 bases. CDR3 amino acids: CASSYAGQDEKLFF. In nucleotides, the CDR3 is TGTGCCAGCAGTTACGCGGGACAGGATGAAAAACTGTTTTTT.